Following are 5 T cell receptor beta chains from one sample sequenced in a study of OX40 agonist ivuxolimab in advanced cancers. The protocol was immunoSEQ multiplex PCR, while the TCRdb copy is restricted to in-frame clones and leaves out a portion. The sample contains tens of thousands of clones, about 90% of which appear only once. The sample here was CD4+ or CD8+ T cells sorted from blood, taken in a trial of the OX40 agonist ivuxolimab. These receptors came from an adult with an advanced solid tumor such as melanoma, head and neck, liver or kidney cancer.

The gene calls are TRBV7-3 and TRBJ2-3; D possibly corresponds to TRBD1 (6 bases). CDR3 length equals 14 residues. In germline, CDR1 is SGHTA, CDR2 FQGTGA. V was cut by 5 bases and J by 4 bases, with 13 bases left in between. The CDR3 here is CASSLEQGPDTQYF. The CDR3 DNA reads as TGTGCCAGCAGCCTCGAACAGGGCCCAGATACGCAGTATTTT.

The chain combines TRBV7-9 with TRBJ2-2; D is possibly TRBD2 (5 bases). The ends were cut back, 5 bases at V and 5 bases at J, with 18 bases in the middle. The length of the CDR3 is 16 residues. Germline V gene data show CDR1 as SEHNR and CDR2 as FQNEAQ (reference sequence). The CDR3 DNA sequence: TGTGCCAGCAGCCCAGTAGACGGGGAGCGGACCGGGGAGCTGTTTTTT. Its translation: CASSPVDGERTGELFF.

V usage is TRBV12-5 and J usage is TRBJ2-7; 9 nucleotides agree with TRBD2. The germline gives CDR1 LGHNT, CDR2 FRNRAP. This CDR3 has 14 amino acids. With V trimmed by 7 bases and J by 3 bases, 7 bases remained unmatched. CDR3 coding DNA: TGTGCTAGTGCTCTCGGGACTAGCAGCTACGAGCAGTACTTC. Its translation is CASALGTSSYEQYF.

This rearrangement joins TRBV9 to TRBJ2-6; D unresolved. The V end was cut by 0 bases, the J end by 1 base, with 5 bases between. The CDR3 totals 15 residues. Germline assignment: CDR1 SGDLS and CDR2 YYNGEE. CDR3 in DNA: TGTGCCAGCAGCGTAGACCTGTCTGGGGCCAACGTCCTGACTTTC. It encodes CASSVDLSGANVLTF.

This rearrangement joins TRBV4-1 to TRBJ2-1; no definite D call. The CDR3 totals 13 residues. V dropped 5 bases and J dropped 5 bases, with 10 bases sitting between them. Germline V gene data show CDR1 as MGHRA and CDR2 as YSYEKL. The CDR3 spells CASSERINNEQFF. DNA of the CDR3: TGCGCCAGCAGCGAACGCATCAACAATGAGCAGTTCTTC.